What follows describes a single T cell receptor (beta chain). Antigen unknown. This sample was included in a study of blood T cells in healthy people across ages. Study results and caveats: Higher naive T cell percentage went strongly together with higher TCR beta diversity.

No fewer than 7 million PBMCs went into each sample. Primers used in a second PCR of roughly 7 to 12 cycles were a sample-barcoded 5' primer and a J-beta primer mix. Each TCR beta cDNA got a 12-nucleotide random molecular identifier. Any given sample supplied a minimum of 2.5 million CDR3-containing paired-end reads. TCRdb passed the 5' RACE reads through MiXCR, listing each CDR3 protein once. Of around 1.7 million distinct CDR3 sequences in the sample, 25% to 30% are singletons; the top ten hold over 7%. Germline V gives CDR1 SGHRS, CDR2 YFSETQ. The V end was cut by 0 bases, the J end by 6 bases, with 14 bases between. CDR3 size: 15 residues.

The genes are TRBV5-1 and TRBJ2-3; D possibly corresponds to TRBD2 (5 bases). Sample: blood. The sequence came from a woman aged 25 to 39 in good health. CDR3 sequence: CASSLDLASTDTQYF. Written as DNA, the CDR3 is TGCGCCAGCAGCTTGGACCTAGCTTCTACGGATACGCAGTATTTT.